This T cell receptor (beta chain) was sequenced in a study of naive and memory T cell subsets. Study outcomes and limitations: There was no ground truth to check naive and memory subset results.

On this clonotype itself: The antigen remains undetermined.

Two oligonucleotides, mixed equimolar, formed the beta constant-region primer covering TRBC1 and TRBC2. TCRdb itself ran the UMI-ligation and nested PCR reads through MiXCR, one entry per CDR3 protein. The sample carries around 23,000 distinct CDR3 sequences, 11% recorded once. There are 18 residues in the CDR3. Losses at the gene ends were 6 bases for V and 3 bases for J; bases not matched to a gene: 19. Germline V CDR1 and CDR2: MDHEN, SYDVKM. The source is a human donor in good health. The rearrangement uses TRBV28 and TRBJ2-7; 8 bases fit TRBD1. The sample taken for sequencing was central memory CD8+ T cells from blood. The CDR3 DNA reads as TGTGCCAGCAGCGGAAGTACAGGGGGTCAGCGGGCTGACTACGAGCAGTACTTC. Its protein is CASSGSTGGQRADYEQYF. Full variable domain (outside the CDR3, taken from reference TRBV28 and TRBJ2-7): DVKVTQSSRYLVKRTGEKVFLECVQDMDHENMFWYRQDPGLGLRLIYFSYDVKMKEKGDIPEGYSVSREKKERFSLILESASTNQTSMYLCASSGSTGGQRADYEQYFGPGTRLTVT.